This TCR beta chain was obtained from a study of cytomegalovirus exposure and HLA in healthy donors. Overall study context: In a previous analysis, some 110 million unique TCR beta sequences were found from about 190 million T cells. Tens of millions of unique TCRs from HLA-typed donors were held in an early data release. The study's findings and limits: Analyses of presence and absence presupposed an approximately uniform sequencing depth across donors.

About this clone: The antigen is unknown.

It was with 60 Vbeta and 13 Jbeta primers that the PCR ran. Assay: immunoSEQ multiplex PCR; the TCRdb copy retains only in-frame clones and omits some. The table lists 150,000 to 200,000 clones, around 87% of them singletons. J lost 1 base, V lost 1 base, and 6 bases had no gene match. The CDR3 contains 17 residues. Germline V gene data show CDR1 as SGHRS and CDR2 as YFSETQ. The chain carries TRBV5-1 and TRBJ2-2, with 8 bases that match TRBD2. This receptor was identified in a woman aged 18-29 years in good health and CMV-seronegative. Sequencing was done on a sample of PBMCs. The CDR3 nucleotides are TGCGCCAGCAGCTTGTCTACCAGCGGGGGGAACACCGGGGAGCTGTTTTTT. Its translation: CASSLSTSGGNTGELFF.